Included here is one T cell receptor beta chain sequence, with context. cDNA prepared by RNA extraction and subsequent reverse transcription served as the template for sequencing. Here immunoSEQ multiplex PCR was the method, and the copy in TCRdb shows in-frame clones only, minus some. The table records approximately 90,000 clones, about two thirds of them present only once. The treatment is: oral pan-JAK inhibitor, 5-10 mg twice daily. These data come from a study of CD8+ T cells in alopecia areata. Per germline, CDR1 MNHNS and CDR2 SASEGT. J was trimmed by 8 bases and V by 6 bases; bases with no gene match: 11. The CDR3 has 15 amino acids.

The clonotype comes from a human donor with alopecia areata. The chain uses TRBV6-1 and TRBJ1-2, with TRBD1 matching 11 bases. The sequences come from CD8+ T cells sorted from blood, collected at approximately week 42, from a patient treated with tofacitinib. This chain's CDR3 is CASSSGTGGEEGYTF. The CDR3 DNA reads TGTGCCAGCAGCTCCGGGACAGGGGGAGAGGAGGGCTACACCTTC.